The TCR beta chain under discussion was sequenced for a study of T cells in lung cancer brain metastases (dated by TCRdb to 2017 to 2018). About the full investigation: About 85% of the 20 patients had a history of tobacco use, with a median of approximately 40 pack-years. The cohort comprised around 20 patients contributing about 40 specimens, one primary lung lesion and one brain metastasis each. Of the patients, about a dozen were female and several were male, and their median age at first diagnosis was roughly 56 years. Of the roughly 20 patients, 15 to 18 received no interval therapy between resection of the primary and resection of the metastasis. The study compared TCR beta CDR3 repertoires of fully resected primary non-small cell lung cancers with those of paired brain metastases. The primary and brain metastasis specimens were acquired a median of 348 days apart. An average DNA integrity number of 3 to 4.5 was found in both primary and metastatic specimens, and no significant difference was detected between sites. The study at large found these results: The study could not control for the effects of preoperative corticosteroids on T cell infiltration in brain metastases. DNA fragmentation in the FFPE samples may have prevented recovery of the complete infiltrating T cell repertoire. Compared with their paired primaries, brain metastases had significantly fewer unique productive clones (median about 1,500 versus 4,500). In brain metastases, the ten most abundant clones accounted for a significantly larger fraction of the repertoire than in primaries, a finding that suggests clonal expansion. Most clones were found to be lesion-specific, and limited overlap was observed between paired lesions (mean Morisita index around 0.24).

With regard to this clone: There is no known antigen for this receptor. Per-nucleotide qualities are absent, and no much larger clonotype sits a single base away.

Trimming leaves V shorter by 4 bases and J shorter by 3 bases, with the junction holding 4 bases beyond the gene matches. Measured from the cysteine to the phenylalanine, the CDR3 is 13 residues long. The CDR3 DNA has 39 bases and is translated from base 1. Taken from the germline V gene, the CDR1 and CDR2 loops are SGDLS and YYNGEE. Each sample received roughly 2 to 5.5 ug of genomic DNA as input, and the DNA input was kept equal within each pair of samples. TCR beta libraries were constructed with the immunoSEQ hsTCRbeta Kit, with multiplexed V and J gene primers used across two PCR steps. Pooled libraries with positive and negative controls were sequenced on an Illumina MiSeq using a 100-cycle paired-end protocol. The authors processed their data as follows. Raw data were processed by the immunoSEQ vendor into normalized, annotated TCR beta repertoire reports. Richness was defined as the number of unique clones by nucleotide sequence, and the iChao1 and Efron-Thisted estimators were used to extrapolate total richness. To characterize and compare the paired lesions, the analysis used Pielou's evenness, Simpson's index, the proportional abundance of the top-ten clones, and the Morisita overlap index. The table was pulled from immuneACCESS by TCRdb, which kept in-frame rearrangements only. Such tables lose some clones; where checked, under half of the loss comes from unresolved V genes, and the rest has no known cause. The V and J calls and clone size come from that table; D and trimming were worked out from the DNA. For this sample the table gives about 3,100 clones, of which just under 90% were detected only once. Of the sample, roughly 10% is held by the ten largest clones.

Patients had resection either for delayed recurrence of a solitary brain metastasis or for synchronous oligometastatic disease. To avoid including cancers other than NSCLC, any patient with a history of multiple malignancies was excluded. Tumor areas were macrodissected from 5 or 6 deparaffinized approximately 9.2 um unstained sections under guidance from marked H&E slides. Every specimen was formalin-fixed and paraffin-embedded (FFPE). The AllPrep DNA/RNA FFPE Kit was used for extraction of genomic DNA. Sequences were obtained from tumor tissue from the primary lung tumor. The label giving this sample's cell subset or site can be read as: primary lung cancer lesion. The source is a man in his fifties or sixties with non-small cell lung cancer. The chain links TRBV9 with TRBJ2-7; 7 central bases correspond to TRBD1. Here the CDR3 is given as CASSRDSGYEQYF. The DNA sequence is given as TGTGCCAGCAGCCGGGACAGCGGCTACGAGCAGTACTTC.